A single T cell receptor beta chain is shown here with its context. What it recognizes is unknown. Amplification used 60 Vbeta primers and 13 Jbeta primers. Clones were sequenced by immunoSEQ multiplex PCR, and TCRdb holds only the in-frame ones, with some missing. The sample includes 120,000 to 150,000 clones, 79% seen only once; the top ten take approximately 3%. This entry is derived from a study of cytomegalovirus exposure and HLA in healthy donors. Points from the study as a whole: The study carried out a later analysis of TCR beta sequences. It associated roughly 17,000 of them with specific HLA alleles at a false discovery rate of 0.05. As was reported, the HLA-A and HLA-B alleles of most subjects were accurately predicted from TCR beta sequences. While the bulk of TCR sequences proved rare, some public TCRs turned up in many donors.

V was trimmed by 3 bases and J by 4 bases, leaving 14 bases between them. Germline CDR1 reads LGHNA; CDR2 reads YSLEER. This CDR3 spans 15 amino acids. The receptor was isolated from a female donor in good health and CMV-seronegative. The sample comprised PBMCs. This chain uses TRBV4-3 with TRBJ2-3; TRBD1 is a possible D gene (6 bases). The CDR3 bases are TGCGCCAGCAGCCAGGGCGGACAGCGATCAGATACGCAGTATTTT. It yields the protein CASSQGGQRSDTQYF.